What follows are 10 T cell receptor beta chains derived from one specimen sequenced in a study of cytomegalovirus exposure and HLA in healthy donors. The study ran its PCR with 60 Vbeta and 13 Jbeta primers. TCRdb keeps only in-frame clones here, not all; method: immunoSEQ multiplex PCR. The sample is made up of roughly 42,000 clones, and the top ten hold 1% to 1.5% of it. Sequenced input: PBMCs. The receptors were sampled from a man aged 30-40 years in good health and CMV-seronegative.

The rearrangement joins TRBV6-5 to TRBJ2-7; a weak D match, TRBD2 (6 bases). The CDR3 covers 13 residues. V lost 5 bases and J lost 3, with 11 bases in between. The germline V gene encodes CDR1 MNHEY and CDR2 SVGAGI. In nucleotides, the CDR3 is TGTGCCAGCAGTCTGGGACTTATCTACGAGCAGTACTTC. It translates to CASSLGLIYEQYF.

CDR3 nucleotide sequence: TGTGCCAGCAGCGTAGATCCTAGCGGGACTCTTGAGCAGTTCTTC. Encoded protein: CASSVDPSGTLEQFF. The chain recombines TRBV9 with TRBJ2-1; TRBD2 agrees at 9 bases. From germline, CDR1 is SGDLS and CDR2 YYNGEE. Germline trimming cut 0 bases from V and 9 bases from J; bases unmatched to any gene: 7. The length of the CDR3 is 15 residues.

CDR3 bases: TGTGCCAGCTCACCCCTGGGAGCGGGGGACTACAATGAGCAGTTCTTC. Amino acid sequence: CASSPLGAGDYNEQFF. The chain recombines TRBV18 with TRBJ2-1; 8 bases match TRBD2. The germline V gene has CDR1 KGHSH and CDR2 LQKENI. J gave up 3 bases and V 3 bases, and 7 bases lay outside the gene matches. This CDR3 contains 16 residues.

The rearrangement links TRBV4-3 to TRBJ2-5, with unresolved D. This CDR3 contains 15 residues. Germline V lookup: CDR1 LGHNA, CDR2 YSLEER. V lost 1 base and J lost 3, with 12 bases in between. In DNA, the CDR3 is TGCGCCAGCAGCCAAGCTCTGGGCCTGGAAGAGACCCAGTACTTC. Amino acids: CASSQALGLEETQYF.

The chain employs TRBV7-8 and TRBJ2-7; TRBD1 agrees at 8 bases. V trimming: 7 bases; J trimming: 3 bases; junction bases outside the gene matches: 8. Germline-derived CDR1 and CDR2 are SGHVS and FQNEAQ. This CDR3 is 14 amino acids long. CDR3 protein: CASTPVDRGYEQYF. CDR3 DNA sequence: TGTGCCAGCACCCCGGTCGACAGGGGCTACGAGCAGTACTTC.

This CDR3 reads CASSVGPGNTEAFF. The CDR3 DNA sequence: TGTGCCAGCAGCGTAGGGCCAGGGAACACTGAAGCTTTCTTT. V and J are TRBV9 and TRBJ1-1; D call uncertain. The germline gives CDR1 SGDLS, CDR2 YYNGEE. Trimming shortened V by 0 bases and J by 1 base, and 7 bases separated the two germline ends. The CDR3 length is 14 residues.

This sequence joins TRBV5-6 and TRBJ2-1, with 11 bases identical to TRBD2. Germline CDR1 and CDR2: SGHDT and YYEEEE. V lost 6 bases to trimming and J lost 5 bases; unmatched junction nucleotides: 4. CDR3 length: 14 amino acids. CDR3 protein: CASTLGLADNEQFF. The CDR3 DNA reads TGTGCCAGCACACTGGGACTAGCGGACAATGAGCAGTTCTTC.

The rearrangement joins TRBV1 to TRBJ2-7; TRBD1 is taken as the D call from the table, unchecked against the DNA. TRBV1 is annotated as a pseudogene. The CDR3 is 13 amino acids. The CDR3 DNA is TGCACCAGCAGACAGTTCTTTTCCTACGAGCAGTACTTC. This gives the protein CTSRQFFSYEQYF.

Notes on this clone: A junction end diverges from the germline sequence, so it may reflect a read error. The V call is TRBV30, the J call TRBJ2-2; D is possibly TRBD2 (6 bases). Germline V lookup: CDR1 GTSNPN, CDR2 SVGIG (reference sequence). The CDR3 consists of 15 residues. CDR3 sequence: CAGRWAGLYTGELFF. In DNA, the CDR3 is TGTGCCGGGAGGTGGGCGGGGCTCTACACCGGGGAGCTGTTTTTT.

J is TRBJ2-1 and V is TRBV9; 11 bases match TRBD2. V dropped 4 bases and J dropped 5; count of bases not matched to a gene: 8. Germline lookup yields CDR1 SGDLS and CDR2 YYNGEE. CDR3 length equals 16 residues. CDR3 sequence (DNA): TGTGCCAGCAGCTCTGTAGCGGGAGGGAACGACAATGAGCAGTTCTTC. Its protein product is CASSSVAGGNDNEQFF.